The rows below give T cell receptor beta chains drawn from one sample of a study of identifying expanded T cells in peripheral blood. Some clones are missing from TCRdb's copy, which holds only in-frame ones; the method was immunoSEQ multiplex PCR. The sample lists 55,000 to 60,000 clones, about nine tenths seen once, with about 3.7% in the top ten. Input material: blood. Receptors originate from a person between 18 and 75 years old in good health. The CDR3 runs from the conserved cysteine through the conserved F or W. Each record gives: clone size, D gene, J gene, V gene, CDR3 protein, CDR3 DNA. A D gene is named only where the DNA matches it firmly. Size is stated for part of the rows, as once, few or many counts, or as a class when the clone is expanded.

clone size: NA; D gene: NA; J gene: TRBJ1-1; V gene: TRBV15; CDR3 protein: CATSRDKGDTEAFF; CDR3 DNA: TGTGCCACCAGCAGAGATAAGGGGGACACTGAAGCTTTCTTT
clone size: NA; D gene: NA; J gene: TRBJ2-7; V gene: TRBV5-6; CDR3 protein: CASSPLGVGEQYF; CDR3 DNA: TGTGCCAGCAGCCCGCTAGGGGTTGGCGAGCAGTACTTC
clone size: NA; D gene: TRBD1; J gene: TRBJ2-5; V gene: TRBV2; CDR3 protein: CASQELTGSQETQYF; CDR3 DNA: TGTGCCAGCCAAGAGTTGACAGGGAGCCAAGAGACCCAGTACTTC
clone size: NA; D gene: TRBD1; J gene: TRBJ1-1; V gene: TRBV2; CDR3 protein: CASSEGTGSLSTEAFF; CDR3 DNA: TGTGCCAGCAGTGAAGGGACAGGGTCATTGAGCACTGAAGCTTTCTTT
clone size: NA; D gene: TRBD1; J gene: TRBJ1-5; V gene: TRBV28; CDR3 protein: CASSILQGSQPQHF; CDR3 DNA: TGTGCCAGCAGTATCCTACAGGGGTCTCAGCCCCAGCATTTT
clone size: NA; D gene: NA; J gene: TRBJ2-2; V gene: TRBV6-5; CDR3 protein: CASRRATGELFF; CDR3 DNA: TGTGCCAGCCGCCGGGCCACCGGGGAGCTGTTTTTT
clone size: NA; D gene: NA; J gene: TRBJ1-1; V gene: TRBV9; CDR3 protein: CASSVGGAPNGEAFF; CDR3 DNA: TGTGCCAGCAGCGTAGGGGGGGCTCCCAACGGTGAAGCTTTCTTT
clone size: once; D gene: NA; J gene: TRBJ2-2; V gene: TRBV19; CDR3 protein: CASSMAHTGELFF; CDR3 DNA: TGTGCCAGTAGTATGGCACACACCGGGGAGCTGTTTTTT
clone size: NA; D gene: NA; J gene: TRBJ2-6; V gene: TRBV7-9; CDR3 protein: CASSLGGDSGANVLTF; CDR3 DNA: TGTGCCAGCAGCTTAGGCGGGGACTCTGGGGCCAACGTCCTGACTTTC
clone size: once; D gene: NA; J gene: TRBJ2-3; V gene: TRBV29-1; CDR3 protein: CSALEGVSTDTQYF; CDR3 DNA: TGCAGCGCATTGGAGGGAGTTAGCACAGATACGCAGTATTTT
clone size: NA; D gene: NA; J gene: TRBJ2-1; V gene: TRBV11-2; CDR3 protein: CASSLVHEQFF; CDR3 DNA: TGTGCCAGCAGCTTAGTACATGAGCAGTTCTTC
clone size: NA; D gene: TRBD2; J gene: TRBJ2-1; V gene: TRBV18; CDR3 protein: CASSPGIRLAGYNEQFF; CDR3 DNA: TGTGCCAGCTCACCAGGGATCCGACTAGCGGGGTACAATGAGCAGTTCTTC
clone size: NA; D gene: TRBD1; J gene: TRBJ2-5; V gene: TRBV5-1; CDR3 protein: CASRTGGQETQYF; CDR3 DNA: TGCGCCAGTCGGACAGGGGGCCAAGAGACCCAGTACTTC
clone size: NA; D gene: NA; J gene: TRBJ2-5; V gene: TRBV9; CDR3 protein: CASSVRDARSETQYF; CDR3 DNA: TGTGCCAGCAGCGTCAGGGACGCGAGATCAGAGACCCAGTACTTC
clone size: NA; D gene: NA; J gene: TRBJ1-5; V gene: TRBV27; CDR3 protein: CASSFAGDQPQHF; CDR3 DNA: TGTGCCAGCAGTTTCGCCGGGGATCAGCCCCAGCATTTT
clone size: NA; D gene: NA; J gene: TRBJ2-3; V gene: TRBV4-2; CDR3 protein: CASSQEGKSTDTQYF; CDR3 DNA: TGTGCCAGCAGCCAAGAGGGCAAGAGCACAGATACGCAGTATTTT
clone size: NA; D gene: NA; J gene: TRBJ2-5; V gene: TRBV10-3; CDR3 protein: CAISESILSGGETQYF; CDR3 DNA: TGTGCCATCAGTGAGTCGATTCTAAGTGGTGGAGAGACCCAGTACTTC
clone size: NA; D gene: TRBD2; J gene: TRBJ2-1; V gene: TRBV28; CDR3 protein: CASTYATSGAYNEQFF; CDR3 DNA: TGTGCCAGCACTTATGCCACTAGCGGAGCCTACAATGAGCAGTTCTTC
clone size: NA; D gene: NA; J gene: TRBJ2-2; V gene: TRBV19; CDR3 protein: CASNRERDTGELFF; CDR3 DNA: TGTGCCAGTAATAGGGAGAGAGACACCGGGGAGCTGTTTTTT
clone size: once; D gene: NA; J gene: TRBJ1-5; V gene: TRBV7-2; CDR3 protein: CASSLEDRPNQPQHF; CDR3 DNA: TGTGCCAGCAGCTTAGAAGACAGGCCGAATCAGCCCCAGCATTTT
clone size: NA; D gene: NA; J gene: TRBJ1-1; V gene: TRBV7-8; CDR3 protein: CASSLGRQAFF; CDR3 DNA: TGTGCCAGCAGCTTAGGGAGACAAGCTTTCTTT
clone size: NA; D gene: NA; J gene: TRBJ1-2; V gene: TRBV28; CDR3 protein: CASGLTHRDGYTF; CDR3 DNA: TGTGCCAGCGGGCTCACCCATCGGGACGGCTACACCTTC
clone size: once; D gene: NA; J gene: TRBJ2-7; V gene: TRBV28; CDR3 protein: CASSRGGRSYEQYF; CDR3 DNA: TGTGCCAGCAGTAGGGGCGGACGCAGCTACGAGCAGTACTTC
clone size: NA; D gene: NA; J gene: TRBJ2-5; V gene: TRBV20-1; CDR3 protein: CSAGLETQYF; CDR3 DNA: TGCAGTGCTGGACTAGAGACCCAGTACTTC
clone size: NA; D gene: TRBD2; J gene: TRBJ2-3; V gene: TRBV4-1; CDR3 protein: CASSRTSGSTDTQYF; CDR3 DNA: TGCGCCAGCAGCAGGACTAGCGGGAGTACAGATACGCAGTATTTT
clone size: NA; D gene: NA; J gene: TRBJ1-4; V gene: TRBV7-6; CDR3 protein: CASSLLGRFDEKLFF; CDR3 DNA: TGTGCCAGCAGCTTACTGGGCAGATTTGATGAAAAACTGTTTTTT
clone size: NA; D gene: NA; J gene: TRBJ1-3; V gene: TRBV15; CDR3 protein: CATSRDRARNTIYF; CDR3 DNA: TGTGCCACCAGCAGAGATCGAGCCCGGAACACCATATATTTT
clone size: NA; D gene: TRBD1; J gene: TRBJ2-7; V gene: TRBV6-5; CDR3 protein: CASSLGQGSPYEQYF; CDR3 DNA: TGTGCCAGCAGCCTCGGACAGGGGTCTCCCTACGAGCAGTACTTC